One and the same sample provided the 8 T cell receptor beta chains below, sequenced in a study of blood T cell repertoires in COVID-19. TCRdb's copy holds only in-frame clones and misses some; the assay was immunoSEQ multiplex PCR. The table lists about 390,000 clones, more than 75% of them singletons. The source material was peripheral blood. These TCRs come from an older woman with COVID-19, enrolled during active disease.

The J gene is TRBJ2-7, the V gene TRBV4-1; TRBD1 might be the D (6 bases). The CDR3 is 16 amino acids. Trimming cost V 1 base and J 2 bases, with 15 bases left between them. Germline V CDR1 and CDR2: MGHRA, YSYEKL. CDR3 sequence reads: CASSQGWGPQAYEQYF. The CDR3 bases are TGCGCCAGCAGCCAAGGGTGGGGGCCCCAGGCCTACGAGCAGTACTTC.

The CDR3 nucleotides are TGTGCCAGTAGCGACAGGGGGCGAGTGTATGGCTACACCTTC. It specifies CASSDRGRVYGYTF. The chain has TRBV19 and TRBJ1-2; TRBD1 matches 10 bases. CDR1 is LNHDA and CDR2 is SQIVND in the germline V gene (reference sequence). This CDR3 comprises 14 residues. V was pared by 6 bases and J by 5 bases, with 6 bases of the junction left unmatched. Drawing the rest from reference TRBV19 and TRBJ1-2, the complete variable domain is DGGITQSPKYLFRKEGQNVTLSCEQNLNHDAMYWYRQDPGQGLRLIYYSQIVNDFQKGDIAEGYSVSREKKESFPLTVTSAQKNPTAFYLCASSDRGRVYGYTFGSGTRLTVV.

The rearrangement joins TRBV7-9 to TRBJ1-4, with a weak D call TRBD1 (6 bases). The CDR3 runs to 15 residues. Trimming took 4 bases from V and 4 from J, leaving 13 bases between them. Germline V gene data show CDR1 as SEHNR and CDR2 as FQNEAQ (reference sequence). The CDR3 nucleotides are TGTGCCAGCAGCTCGGGGGGGCGCCTTAATGAAAAACTGTTTTTT. As protein: CASSSGGRLNEKLFF.

This clone turned up a few times. The CDR3 DNA is TGTGCCAGCTCAACAGGCATGAACACTGAAGCTTTCTTT. This gives the protein CASSTGMNTEAFF. This chain connects TRBV18 to TRBJ1-1; possible D gene TRBD1, 5 bases. CDR1 KGHSH and CDR2 LQKENI come from the germline V gene. V gave up 5 bases and J gave up 0 bases, with 7 bases separating them. This CDR3 comprises 13 residues.

This chain joins TRBV12-3 or TRBV12-4 and TRBJ2-7, with unresolved D. CDR3 length equals 12 residues. V gave up 5 bases and J gave up 4 bases, with 9 bases separating them. In DNA form, the CDR3 reads TGTGCCAGCAGTACTTCCGCGTACGAGCAGTACTTC. It encodes CASSTSAYEQYF.

The chain couples TRBV7-9 to TRBJ2-4; no clear D gene. The CDR3 has 13 residues. The germline V and J ends were trimmed by 0 bases and 10 bases, with 10 bases remaining between them. The germline V gene encodes CDR1 SEHNR and CDR2 FQNEAQ (reference sequence). The CDR3 sequence: CASSLARSLIQYF. Written as DNA, the CDR3 is TGTGCCAGCAGCTTAGCGCGATCCCTTATTCAGTACTTC. Based on the CDR3 plus reference TRBV7-9 and TRBJ2-4, the full variable domain is DTGVSQNPRHKITKRGQNVTFRCDPISEHNRLYWYRQTLGQGPEFLTYFQNEAQLEKSRLLSDRFSAERPKGSFSTLEIQRTEQGDSAMYLCASSLARSLIQYFGAGTRLSVL.

The chain uses TRBV4-2 and TRBJ1-4; D is possibly TRBD1 (6 bases). Trimming took off 5 bases at V and 5 bases at J, with 15 bases between the two ends. Germline lookup yields CDR1 LGHNA and CDR2 YNFKEQ. The CDR3 spans 15 residues. The CDR3 region has the DNA TGTGCCAGCAGCAGAGACAGGTGGGGAAATGAAAAACTGTTTTTT. It is translated as CASSRDRWGNEKLFF.

V and J are TRBV5-1 and TRBJ1-1, with 7 nucleotides matching TRBD1. The CDR3 spans 18 residues. Germline V lookup: CDR1 SGHRS, CDR2 YFSETQ. The V segment lost 3 bases and the J segment 5 bases; nucleotides outside the gene matches: 19. CDR3 protein: CASSSWAAGRGRRTEAFF. As DNA, the CDR3 is TGCGCCAGCAGCTCGTGGGCCGCCGGGAGGGGGCGTCGGACTGAAGCTTTCTTT.